This entry lists 3 T cell receptor beta chains sequenced from one sample in a study of T cells in Graves' hyperthyroidism and ophthalmopathy. There were TCR beta CDR3 regions amplified from RNA transcripts. The HTBI primer set drove a first-round RT-PCR of the TCR CDR3. Using its own MiXCR run on the multiplex PCR reads, TCRdb lists one record per CDR3 protein. The profile shows under 300,000 distinct CDR3 sequences, 25% to 30% of them singletons. Sequenced: blood. Receptors were obtained from a man aged 35-49 years with Graves' hyperthyroidism that later progressed to Graves' ophthalmopathy.

The sample holds many counts of this clonotype. The chain links TRBV10-2 to TRBJ2-7, with D maybe TRBD2 (6 bases). CDR3 length: 14 amino acids. Germline V CDR1 and CDR2: WSHSY, SAAADI. Trimming left V 6 bases short and J 1 base short, with 13 bases between. The CDR3 sequence: CASRGGLGSYEQYF. The CDR3 bases are TGCGCCAGCAGGGGAGGCCTTGGGTCCTACGAGCAGTACTTC.

This clonotype was seen a few times. The chain joins TRBV19 to TRBJ1-5, with 7 bases aligning to TRBD1. The V gene end was trimmed by 11 bases and the J gene end by 5 bases; junction bases not matched to a gene: 12. CDR1 is LNHDA, CDR2 SQIVND, per germline (reference sequence). CDR3 size: 14 residues. CDR3 protein: CAGSQGGWDQPQHF. The CDR3 nucleotides read TGTGCCGGCTCCCAAGGGGGCTGGGATCAGCCCCAGCATTTT.

This clonotype appeared many times. The V and J genes are TRBV20-1 and TRBJ2-7, with D perhaps matching TRBD2 (6 bases). Trimming removed 5 bases at V and 2 bases at J, with 16 bases between. The CDR3 consists of 14 residues. Germline loops: CDR1 DFQATT, CDR2 SNEGSKA (reference sequence). In DNA form, the CDR3 reads TGCAGTGCTCCGCGGCTAGCGAGGCCCTACGAGCAGTACTTC. It codes for CSAPRLARPYEQYF.